Listed below are T cell receptor beta chains from one sample, sequenced in a study of shared clonotypes between healthy human individuals. Sequencing was performed with immunoSEQ multiplex PCR; in TCRdb, only in-frame clones are kept and a portion is missing. Among roughly 2,300,000 clones, just under 95% were seen once, and the ten largest hold around 0.4%. The specimen was naive CD4+ T cells from PBMCs. The receptors here all came from a man between 18 and 29 years old in good health. Some clones in this sample may be carry-over from other donors' samples. Both conserved end residues are part of each CDR3. The D gene is left open where the match is weak. The size of a clone is reported for some rows only, either as once, few or many, or as a class for expanded clones.

clone_size: -; v_call: TRBV9; d_call: TRBD2; j_call: TRBJ2-5; cdr3_aa: CASSAPGGRETQYF; cdr3_nt: TGTGCCAGCAGCGCCCCGGGGGGGCGAGAGACCCAGTACTTC
clone_size: -; v_call: TRBV18; d_call: -; j_call: TRBJ2-5; cdr3_aa: CASSPPVPSTETQYF; cdr3_nt: TGTGCCAGCTCACCACCGGTACCTAGCACGGAGACCCAGTACTTC
clone_size: -; v_call: TRBV19; d_call: TRBD1; j_call: TRBJ2-3; cdr3_aa: CASSKLGDRGTDTQYF; cdr3_nt: TGTGCCAGTAGTAAGCTCGGGGACAGGGGCACAGATACGCAGTATTTT
clone_size: -; v_call: TRBV2; d_call: TRBD2; j_call: TRBJ2-1; cdr3_aa: CASRPSGSPFDEQFF; cdr3_nt: TGTGCCAGCAGACCCAGCGGGAGCCCGTTCGATGAGCAGTTCTTC
clone_size: -; v_call: TRBV11-3; d_call: -; j_call: TRBJ2-2; cdr3_aa: CASSPNTNTGELFF; cdr3_nt: TGTGCCAGCAGTCCCAACACGAACACCGGGGAGCTGTTTTTT
clone_size: -; v_call: TRBV7-9; d_call: -; j_call: TRBJ1-1; cdr3_aa: CASSLSGNAGTEAFF; cdr3_nt: TGTGCCAGCAGCTTAAGCGGGAATGCAGGCACTGAAGCTTTCTTT
clone_size: -; v_call: TRBV7-2; d_call: -; j_call: TRBJ1-4; cdr3_aa: CASSLEGGEKLFF; cdr3_nt: TGTGCCAGCAGCTTAGAGGGGGGCGAAAAACTGTTTTTT
clone_size: -; v_call: TRBV7-9; d_call: -; j_call: TRBJ2-1; cdr3_aa: CASSPGGRAHNEQFF; cdr3_nt: TGTGCCAGCAGCCCGGGGGGCAGGGCCCACAATGAGCAGTTCTTC
clone_size: -; v_call: TRBV9; d_call: TRBD2; j_call: TRBJ2-1; cdr3_aa: CASSVRGGTYNEQFF; cdr3_nt: TGTGCCAGCAGCGTTCGGGGGGGAACCTACAATGAGCAGTTCTTC
clone_size: -; v_call: TRBV7-3; d_call: TRBD2; j_call: TRBJ2-1; cdr3_aa: CASSLISPTSGRLQPLYNEQFF; cdr3_nt: TGTGCCAGCAGCTTAATTAGCCCGACTAGCGGGAGACTTCAACCCCTCTACAATGAGCAGTTCTTC
clone_size: -; v_call: TRBV2; d_call: -; j_call: TRBJ1-2; cdr3_aa: CASKRANYGYTF; cdr3_nt: TGTGCCAGCAAAAGAGCTAACTATGGCTACACCTTC
clone_size: -; v_call: TRBV9; d_call: TRBD2; j_call: TRBJ2-3; cdr3_aa: CASSVGLAGVTDTQYF; cdr3_nt: TGTGCCAGCAGCGTAGGTCTAGCGGGGGTCACAGATACGCAGTATTTT
clone_size: few; v_call: TRBV28; d_call: TRBD1; j_call: TRBJ1-5; cdr3_aa: CASSQTGGNQPQHF; cdr3_nt: TGTGCCAGCAGCCAGACAGGGGGCAATCAGCCCCAGCATTTT
clone_size: once; v_call: TRBV18; d_call: -; j_call: TRBJ1-2; cdr3_aa: CASSQDKNYGYTF; cdr3_nt: TGTGCCAGCTCTCAAGACAAGAACTATGGCTACACCTTC